This T cell receptor (beta chain) was profiled in a study of radiation and T cells in renal cell carcinoma. Background on the study: Nephrectomy followed 15 Gy stereotactic body radiation by 4 weeks. Findings and caveats of the study: In blood, top tumor clones expanded by 2 weeks, shrinking by 4.

Measured with immunoSEQ multiplex PCR; TCRdb has only the in-frame clones, and not every one. The sample has roughly 140,000 clones, around 90% seen once. As concerns this clone: The antigen is not known.

V was cut by 4 bases and J by 3 bases, with 19 bases left in between. There are 16 residues in the CDR3. CDR1 and CDR2 (germline): SGHRS, YFSETQ. Indicated time point: blood 2 weeks post-SBRT. Documented treatment: 15 Gy SBRT to primary tumor, nephrectomy 4 weeks later. This renal cell carcinoma was of the clear cell type. The chain is built from TRBV5-1 and TRBJ1-2; D not certain. The sequence was obtained from a woman aged 45 to 65 with renal cell carcinoma. The specimen was blood, collected from a patient whose treatment included radiotherapy and nephrectomy. The CDR3 loop is CASSTTGDGYDYGYTF. CDR3 sequence (DNA): TGCGCCAGCAGCACTACGGGTGACGGGTACGACTATGGCTACACCTTC.